Each of the 18 T cell receptor beta chains below was sequenced from the same sample in a study of metastatic and nonmetastatic thyroid tumors. Among the patients, none had received any treatment before thyroid surgery. TCRdb re-called clones via MiXCR from the PCR reads. The sample lists about 20,000 clones, more than 10% occurring once. The sequenced material came from blood. The origin of the receptors is a male donor with papillary thyroid cancer or a benign thyroid nodule (not recorded which). Some clones in this sample may be carry-over from other donors' samples.

In this sample, this clone turned up a few times. The rearrangement links TRBV10-1 to TRBJ2-7, with a possible D match to TRBD1 (5 bases). The CDR3 consists of 13 residues. Trimming removed 0 bases from V and 6 bases from J, with 9 bases in between. The germline V gene encodes CDR1 WNHNN and CDR2 SYGVQD (reference sequence). CDR3 DNA: TGCGCCAGCAGTGAGTCCCAGGGTCGCGAGCAGTACTTC. This codes for CASSESQGREQYF.

The table lists this clone with many counts. A read error may be the cause here, since a much bigger clone is one base away. Other DNA sequences in this sample translate to the same CDR3. V gene TRBV24-1 combines with J gene TRBJ2-1, with 10 bases lining up with TRBD1. After removal of 3 bases from V and 10 bases from J, the junction contained 8 bases not matched to a gene. The CDR3 totals 15 residues. CDR1 and CDR2 from the germline V gene are KGHDR and SFDVKD. This CDR3 is CATSDRQGARNEQFF. CDR3 bases: TGTGCCACCAGTGATCGACAGGGGGCAAGGAACGAGCAGTTCTTC.

This clone showed up just a few times. A much larger clonotype is one base distant, so this may be a read error. This is likely a read error, given that the CDR3 carries no conserved phenylalanine or tryptophan at its end. The chain links TRBV6-6 to TRBJ1-3, with TRBD1 matching 7 bases. V shed 6 bases, J shed 3 bases, and the junction held 23 bases outside the gene matches. This CDR3 spans 20 amino acids. Germline V lookup: CDR1 MNHNY, CDR2 SVGAGI (reference sequence). CDR3 sequence (DNA): TGTGCCAGCAGGAGAATGACCGGTGAGACAGGGAGCCCCGGTGGAAACACCATATATTCT. It codes for CASRRMTGETGSPGGNTIYS.

This clone showed up many times. The rearrangement uses TRBV18 and TRBJ2-1, with TRBD2 matching over 8 bases. CDR3 length equals 16 residues. The germline V gene has CDR1 KGHSH and CDR2 LQKENI. J was trimmed by 0 bases and V by 4 bases; bases with no gene match: 5. This CDR3 is CASSLSTSGSYNEQFF. The CDR3 DNA is TGTGCCAGCTCACTTTCTACTAGCGGCTCCTACAATGAGCAGTTCTTC. The variable domain in full, completed from reference TRBV18 and TRBJ2-1, reads NAGVMQNPRHLVRRRGQEARLRCSPMKGHSHVYWYRQLPEEGLKFMVYLQKENIIDESGMPKERFSAEFPKEGPSILRIQQVVRGDSAAYFCASSLSTSGSYNEQFFGPGTRLTVL.

This clone counts as medium-sized. DNA of the CDR3: TGTGCCAGCTCAGGGGGGTCCTACGAGCAGTACTTC. Translated, it gives CASSGGSYEQYF. The genes are TRBV28 and TRBJ2-7; D is possibly TRBD1 (7 bases). The CDR3 extends over 12 amino acids. With 8 bases removed from V and 1 base from J, the gap between germline ends came to 9 bases. Germline CDR1 and CDR2: MDHEN and SYDVKM.

Relative to its sample, this clone is medium-sized. V is TRBV6-1 and J is TRBJ1-1; D uncertain. The CDR3 loop spans 13 amino acids. Trimming pared 0 bases from V and 8 bases from J, leaving 10 bases between. The V gene's germline CDR1 is MNHNS and CDR2 SASEGT. In DNA form, the CDR3 reads TGTGCCAGCAGTGAAGCTGGGGTTATAGAAGCTTTCTTT. Encoded protein: CASSEAGVIEAFF.

This clone occurred many times. The V call is TRBV5-1, the J call TRBJ2-3; a possible D gene is TRBD2 (5 bases). The CDR3 spans 15 residues. Trimming shortened V by 3 bases and J by 6 bases, and 17 bases separated the two germline ends. Germline V lookup: CDR1 SGHRS, CDR2 YFSETQ. CDR3 sequence reads: CASSSVARGWDTQYF. The CDR3 nucleotides read TGCGCCAGCAGCTCGGTCGCCCGGGGATGGGATACGCAGTATTTT. Drawing the rest from reference TRBV5-1 and TRBJ2-3, the complete variable domain is KAGVTQTPRYLIKTRGQQVTLSCSPISGHRSVSWYQQTPGQGLQFLFEYFSETQRNKGNFPGRFSGRQFSNSRSEMNVSTLELGDSALYLCASSSVARGWDTQYFGPGTRLTVL.

This clone was recorded many times. This chain uses TRBV5-4 with TRBJ1-2, with D tentatively TRBD1 (5 bases). This CDR3 is built from 14 residues. The germline V gene encodes CDR1 SGHNT and CDR2 YYREEE (reference sequence). With 1 base removed from V and 5 bases from J, the gap between germline ends came to 12 bases. The CDR3 here is CASSLRGSDYGYTF. The CDR3 DNA sequence: TGTGCCAGCAGCTTGCGGGGGTCAGATTATGGCTACACCTTC.

This clone is medium-sized within its sample. This rearrangement joins TRBV6-1 to TRBJ1-5; D is perhaps TRBD1 (6 bases). From germline, CDR1 is MNHNS and CDR2 SASEGT. The CDR3 is made up of 15 amino acids. Trimming took 5 bases from V and 4 from J, leaving 15 bases between them. CDR3 loop: CASSPREQGNQPQHF. The CDR3 coding sequence is TGTGCCAGCAGTCCTAGGGAACAGGGAAATCAGCCCCAGCATTTT.

This clone was recorded at least ten times. V is TRBV5-1 and J is TRBJ2-1; D perhaps matches TRBD1 (5 bases). Between the trimmed V and J ends, which lost 4 bases and 5 bases, there was a span of 10 bases. Per the germline V gene, CDR1 is SGHRS and CDR2 is YFSETQ. This CDR3 contains 13 residues. The CDR3 DNA reads as TGCGCCAGCAGCCCGGACAACGACAATGAGCAGTTCTTC. This sequence encodes CASSPDNDNEQFF.

This clone was seen repeatedly, ten times or more. The chain combines TRBV19 with TRBJ1-4, with D hard to call. The CDR3 is made up of 16 amino acids. Trimming pared 4 bases from V and 8 bases from J, leaving 20 bases between. Germline assignment: CDR1 LNHDA and CDR2 SQIVND (reference sequence). Here the CDR3 reads CASSRWNAGTREKLFF. The CDR3 DNA reads TGTGCCAGTAGTAGATGGAACGCAGGAACTCGGGAAAAACTGTTTTTT.

This clone was observed a few times. The chain employs TRBV6-1 and TRBJ1-1; D possibly corresponds to TRBD1 (5 bases). V was trimmed by 4 bases and J by 4 bases, leaving 13 bases between them. The CDR3 runs to 14 residues. Germline V gene data show CDR1 as MNHNS and CDR2 as SASEGT. The CDR3 coding sequence is TGTGCCAGCAGTGTAGAGGGGTCGGGCACTGAAGCTTTCTTT. Residues: CASSVEGSGTEAFF.

J is TRBJ1-4 and V is TRBV6-1; D is unclear. The CDR3 has 16 amino acids. Deletions cut 5 bases from V and 0 bases from J, with 13 bases between. Germline V gene lookup returns CDR1 MNHNS and CDR2 SASEGT. The CDR3: CASSHHGSATNEKLFF. CDR3 DNA: TGTGCCAGCAGTCATCATGGGTCCGCAACTAATGAAAAACTGTTTTTT.

There are many counts of this clone. V is TRBV5-1 and J is TRBJ2-6; D unresolved. The CDR3 spans 16 residues. Germline values: CDR1 SGHRS, CDR2 YFSETQ. With 0 bases removed from V and 0 bases from J, the gap between germline ends came to 7 bases. As DNA, the CDR3 is TGCGCCAGCAGCTTGGGATCCCTCTCTGGGGCCAACGTCCTGACTTTC. Protein: CASSLGSLSGANVLTF.

There are many counts of this clone. The V and J genes are TRBV6-2 or TRBV6-3 and TRBJ1-5; D ambiguous. V lost 0 bases and J lost 7, with 13 bases in between. Germline CDR1 MNHEY, CDR2 SVGEGT. This CDR3 region has 15 residues. CDR3 protein: CASSYSGRVGQPQHF. CDR3 coding DNA: TGTGCCAGCAGTTACTCGGGGAGGGTGGGCCAGCCCCAGCATTTT.

This clone was found many times. The chain combines TRBV6-1 with TRBJ1-1; D might be TRBD1 (5 bases). Trimming removed 7 bases from V and 4 bases from J, with 16 bases in between. Looked up from germline, CDR1 is MNHNS and CDR2 is SASEGT. This CDR3 is 14 amino acids long. CDR3 residues: CASITVGRGTEAFF. The CDR3 DNA reads as TGTGCCAGCATCACGGTAGGGAGGGGCACTGAAGCTTTCTTT.

This clone was seen at least ten times. The chain uses TRBV7-2 and TRBJ2-5; 11 bases agree with TRBD2. Looked up from germline, CDR1 is SGHTA and CDR2 is FQGNSA. After removal of 5 bases from V and 2 bases from J, the junction contained 10 bases not matched to a gene. There are 17 residues in the CDR3. The CDR3 sequence is CASSPGLLAGAQETQYF. The CDR3 DNA reads as TGTGCCAGCAGCCCGGGTTTACTAGCGGGAGCACAAGAGACCCAGTACTTC.

The chain recombines TRBV7-2 with TRBJ2-7; 7 bases match TRBD1. Germline CDR1 is SGHTA and CDR2 is FQGNSA. The CDR3 totals 15 residues. V lost 5 bases to trimming and J lost 5 bases; unmatched junction nucleotides: 12. CDR3 in DNA: TGTGCCAGCAGCCCTAACCTCAGGGGGTTCGACGAGCAGTACTTC. Encoded protein: CASSPNLRGFDEQYF.